This section outlines one T cell receptor (beta chain) sequence together with its context. The antigen is not known. This sample stems from a study of Ad26.COV2.S vaccination and SARS-CoV-2 variants. The CDR3 has 15 residues. In germline, CDR1 is SEHNR, CDR2 FQNEAQ (reference sequence). V lost 1 base, J lost 5 bases, and 6 bases stayed unmatched. Clones were sequenced by immunoSEQ multiplex PCR, and TCRdb holds only the in-frame ones, with some missing. Seen here are roughly 100,000 clones, less than 85% observed once, and the top ten hold 17%. Study-wide results and caveats: Total T cell responses were possibly underestimated by TCR breadth and depth analyses.

The sequence was obtained from a human donor who had recovered from COVID-19. The sample consisted of peripheral blood, taken after recovery from COVID-19. This rearrangement joins TRBV7-9 to TRBJ1-2; 8 bases line up with TRBD1. The CDR3 spells CASSLVSGGGYGYTF. CDR3 in DNA: TGTGCCAGCAGCTTAGTGTCAGGGGGCGGATATGGCTACACCTTC.